This T cell receptor beta chain was obtained from a study of T cells in Graves' hyperthyroidism and ophthalmopathy. Germline V gene lookup returns CDR1 GTSNPN and CDR2 SVGIG (reference sequence). The CDR3 runs 15 residues. Deletions cut 3 bases from V and 5 bases from J, with 16 bases between. Regions amplified from RNA transcripts were the TCR beta CDR3 regions. A set of HTBI primers served as the primers for a first-round RT-PCR of the TCR CDR3. TCRdb re-derived calls from the multiplex PCR reads in MiXCR, one entry per CDR3 protein. In the table there are some 500,000 distinct CDR3 sequences, around an eighth of which are singletons. This clonotype was detected many times.

The sample consisted of blood. The chain is built from TRBV30 and TRBJ1-4; tentative D call: TRBD1 (6 bases). The clonotype comes from a woman under 30 with Graves' hyperthyroidism. This chain's CDR3 is CAWSLGGQENEKLFF. In DNA form, the CDR3 reads TGTGCCTGGAGCCTGGGGGGGCAAGAGAATGAAAAACTGTTTTTT. Based on the CDR3 plus reference TRBV30 and TRBJ1-4, the full variable domain is SQTIHQWPATLVQPVGSPLSLECTVEGTSNPNLYWYRQAAGRGLQLLFYSVGIGQISSEVPQNLSASRPQDRQFILSSKKLLLSDSGFYLCAWSLGGQENEKLFFGSGTQLSVL.